This T cell receptor beta chain was found in a study of shared clonotypes between healthy human individuals. Regarding this clone: Its antigen is not known.

Positive CCR7 selection of CD45RO-negative cells yielded the naive CD8 cells, and terminally differentiated effector memory CD45RA+ cells were excluded. Study-wide results and caveats: Exclusively blood specimens were collected; tissue repertoires likely differ.

The authors distributed each subset's genomic DNA evenly over several immunoSEQ plates. How the authors handled the data: Sequence data from immunoSEQ were junction-only and lacked quality scores; consequently, filtering differed. Generated by immunoSEQ multiplex PCR, the TCRdb table keeps only in-frame clones and is missing some. The D gene and trimming were derived from the DNA, and the V and J assignments and clone size from that table. The table records about 2 million clones, approximately 95% of them present only once. The V gene's germline CDR1 is LNHDA and CDR2 SQIVND (reference sequence). The J segment lost 3 bases and the V segment lost 6 bases, leaving 7 bases of the junction unmatched. This CDR3 is 14 amino acids long.

This TCR came from a man between 18 and 35 years old in good health. The specimen was naive CD8+ T cells sorted from blood. This chain connects TRBV19 to TRBJ2-5, with TRBD2 identical over 7 bases. The CDR3 region has the DNA TGTGCCAGTAGCGGGAGGTTTGGGGAAGAGACCCAGTACTTC. Amino acids: CASSGRFGEETQYF.